The entry below describes one TCR beta chain. This specimen comes from a study of T cells in Graves' hyperthyroidism and ophthalmopathy. This CDR3 spans 16 amino acids. Germline-derived CDR1 and CDR2 are SGHAT and FQNNGV. The V gene lost 5 bases and the J gene lost 3 bases, with 20 bases spanning the gap. Amplified TCR beta CDR3 regions derived from RNA transcripts. Primed by the HTBI set, a first-round RT-PCR was run on the TCR CDR3. Each CDR3 protein is one row after TCRdb ran MiXCR on the multiplex PCR reads. This table holds some 350,000 distinct CDR3 sequences, about a fifth found once. This sequence originates from a woman younger than 35 with Graves' hyperthyroidism. This chain joins TRBV11-2 and TRBJ2-7; the D call may be TRBD1 or TRBD2 (5 bases each). Input material: blood. Here the CDR3 reads CASSPDWDPGHYEQYF. CDR3 nucleotides: TGTGCCAGCAGCCCTGATTGGGACCCGGGTCACTACGAGCAGTACTTC.